Given below is one T cell receptor (beta chain) in context. What it binds is unknown. The data derive from a study of T-cell reconstitution after alpha-beta-depleted transplantation in children. Preparation of the TCRbeta library involved a method that used unique molecular identifiers. TCRdb itself ran the PCR reads through MiXCR, one entry per CDR3 protein. Here the sample spans hundreds of thousands of distinct CDR3 sequences, approximately 7.3% being singletons. Study-level findings and limits: Counts and diversity of T cells one year after transplant came mostly from newly produced T cells. Surviving recipient T cells and intrathymic progenitors accounted for some patients' high TCRbeta diversity at day 60. The origin of alpha-beta T cells about two months after transplant was reportedly several hundred expanded graft clones.

The origin of this receptor is a female patient aged 2 to 10 who had a stem cell transplant for Fanconi anemia, so the T cells may come from the graft donor. The sequenced sample was peripheral blood, obtained 360 days after TCRalphabeta/CD19-depleted stem cell transplant.

This chain's CDR3 is CASSNTGLAVGYEQYF. The CDR3 region has the DNA TGTGCCAGTAGCAATACCGGGTTAGCGGTGGGATACGAGCAGTACTTC. This chain links TRBV19 with TRBJ2-7; the D gene is possibly TRBD2 (6 bases). The CDR3 runs 16 residues. V was cut by 6 bases and J by 4 bases, with 22 bases left in between. CDR1 is LNHDA, CDR2 SQIVND, per germline (reference sequence).